The T cell receptor (beta chain) described here comes from a study of OX40 agonist ivuxolimab in advanced cancers. Study information: Every 2 weeks, patients got intravenous ivuxolimab at one of six dose levels (0.01-10 mg/kg).

Study conclusions and caveats: Those patients achieving a partial response at 0.1-3.0 mg/kg showed among the lowest clonal expansion.

Researchers took blood at baseline, on cycle 4 day 1, and on cycle 7 day 1. In regard to this clone: No antigen is known for it.

The J segment lost 2 bases and the V segment lost 6 bases, leaving 14 bases of the junction unmatched. This CDR3 region has 16 residues. CDR1 and CDR2 from the germline V gene are SQVTM and ANQGSEA. Sequenced by immunoSEQ multiplex PCR; TCRdb stores in-frame clones only, minus some. Of about 70,000 clones detected, about 93% appear once; the ten largest clones hold 7.6%. Sequencing used CD4+ or CD8+ T cells sorted from blood, obtained in a trial of the OX40 agonist ivuxolimab. The rearrangement links TRBV29-1 to TRBJ2-7, with 9 bases matching TRBD1. The receptor's source is an adult with an advanced solid tumor such as melanoma, head and neck, liver or kidney cancer. The CDR3 DNA reads TGCAGCGTCGACGAGCCGGGACAGGGAGCCCCCTACGAGCAGTACTTC. It codes for CSVDEPGQGAPYEQYF.